The 17 T cell receptor beta chains below were found in one sample sequenced in a study of shared clonotypes between healthy human individuals. Clones were read by immunoSEQ multiplex PCR, and TCRdb kept only the in-frame ones, dropping some. The profile shows approximately 980,000 clones, more than 75% of them singletons. Sequencing input: memory CD4+ T cells sorted from blood. Subset given: CD45RA-negative fraction. These receptors originate from a man younger than 30 in good health.

The chain links TRBV30 to TRBJ1-4; 12 bases agree with TRBD1. This CDR3 region has 14 residues. V shed 2 bases and J 9 bases; nucleotides not matched to a gene: 4. Germline CDR1 and CDR2: GTSNPN and SVGIG (reference sequence). CDR3 sequence reads: CAWSTGQGAQKLFF. CDR3 sequence (DNA): TGTGCCTGGAGTACGGGACAGGGGGCTCAAAAACTGTTTTTT.

The chain employs TRBV4-3 and TRBJ2-1; D is perhaps TRBD1 (5 bases). Germline V gives CDR1 LGHNA, CDR2 YSLEER. V dropped 0 bases and J dropped 1 base, with 16 bases sitting between them. The CDR3 totals 18 residues. The CDR3 here is CASSQDGAGFGSYNEQFF. In DNA form, the CDR3 reads TGCGCCAGCAGCCAAGATGGGGCAGGATTCGGTTCCTACAATGAGCAGTTCTTC.

CDR3 loop: CASSQDLVRTYSREQYF. The CDR3 bases are TGCGCCAGCAGCCAAGATTTGGTTAGAACTTACTCGAGAGAGCAGTACTTC. This chain links TRBV4-1 with TRBJ2-7; D unclear. Germline V gene data show CDR1 as MGHRA and CDR2 as YSYEKL. Trimming removed 0 bases at V and 7 bases at J, with 22 bases between. The CDR3 loop spans 17 amino acids.

The chain couples TRBV9 to TRBJ2-5; 14 bases map to TRBD2. CDR1 and CDR2 (germline): SGDLS, YYNGEE. With 3 bases clipped from V and 1 base from J, the junction kept 2 bases outside the gene matches. The CDR3 covers 16 residues. This chain's CDR3 is CASSAGLAGGQETQYF. CDR3 bases: TGTGCCAGCAGCGCCGGACTAGCGGGGGGCCAAGAGACCCAGTACTTC.

The chain links TRBV11-2 to TRBJ1-1; D might be TRBD1 (5 bases). Trimming left V 5 bases short and J 9 bases short, with 19 bases between. Looked up from germline, CDR1 is SGHAT and CDR2 is FQNNGV. This CDR3 comprises 14 residues. The CDR3 here is CASSTPGKGVKAFF. CDR3 coding DNA: TGTGCCAGCAGCACCCCGGGCAAAGGGGTAAAAGCTTTCTTT.

The V gene is TRBV7-9, the J gene TRBJ2-7, with D uncertain. Deletions cut 5 bases from V and 2 bases from J, with 13 bases between. Germline CDR1 reads SEHNR; CDR2 reads FQNEAQ (reference sequence). CDR3 length: 14 amino acids. Here the CDR3 reads CASSPRLPPYEQYF. CDR3 bases: TGTGCCAGCAGCCCTAGACTTCCCCCCTACGAGCAGTACTTC.

The V gene is TRBV7-2, the J gene TRBJ2-7; TRBD1 might be the D (5 bases). From germline, CDR1 is SGHTA and CDR2 FQGNSA. V lost 0 bases, J lost 4 bases, and 13 bases lay in between. The CDR3 is made up of 15 amino acids. The CDR3 region has the DNA TGTGCCAGCAGCTTAGCTCCAGGGATTGGGTACGAGCAGTACTTC. It yields the protein CASSLAPGIGYEQYF.

The chain's CDR3 is CASSRQQGARHSYNEQFF. The CDR3 nucleotides read TGTGCCAGTAGTCGACAACAGGGGGCACGCCACTCCTACAATGAGCAGTTCTTC. The chain recombines TRBV19 with TRBJ2-1, with 9 positions matching TRBD1. Germline CDR1 is LNHDA and CDR2 is SQIVND (reference sequence). V lost 5 bases and J lost 0; bases outside the gene matches: 11. This CDR3 contains 18 residues.

This clone was recorded only once. CDR3 protein: CASSYSVTGGYEAFF. CDR3 nucleotide sequence: TGTGCCAGCAGTTACTCTGTGACAGGGGGTTATGAAGCTTTCTTT. The chain links TRBV6-5 to TRBJ1-1, with 9 positions matching TRBD1. Germline trimming cut 0 bases from V and 7 bases from J; bases unmatched to any gene: 6. Germline V gene sequence: CDR1 MNHEY, CDR2 SVGAGI. The CDR3 contains 15 residues.

V usage is TRBV5-1 and J usage is TRBJ1-2, with D possibly matching TRBD1 (5 bases). Germline V gives CDR1 SGHRS, CDR2 YFSETQ. The CDR3 spans 14 residues. Between the trimmed V and J ends, which lost 0 bases and 8 bases, there was a span of 14 bases. This CDR3 reads CASSLGGPAGGYTF. The CDR3 nucleotides read TGCGCCAGCAGCTTGGGGGGACCAGCGGGAGGCTACACCTTC.

V and J are TRBV7-3 and TRBJ2-1, with D tentatively TRBD1 or TRBD2 (5 bases each). CDR3 length equals 16 residues. The germline V and J ends were trimmed by 0 bases and 3 bases, with 12 bases remaining between them. The V gene's germline CDR1 is SGHTA and CDR2 FQGTGA. The CDR3 DNA follows: TGTGCCAGCAGCTTAACCCCGGGACCTCTCTACAATGAGCAGTTCTTC. Residues: CASSLTPGPLYNEQFF.

Comment on this clone: The same CDR3 can be traced to other DNA sequences in this sample. The chain combines TRBV7-9 with TRBJ1-2; no clear D gene. The germline V gene has CDR1 SEHNR and CDR2 FQNEAQ (reference sequence). This CDR3 is built from 11 residues. V was pared by 0 bases and J by 8 bases, with 4 bases between. CDR3 amino acids: CASSLALGYTF. CDR3 DNA: TGTGCCAGCAGCTTAGCGTTAGGCTACACCTTC.

This clone was observed a few times. The rearrangement uses TRBV5-4 and TRBJ2-1; 10 nucleotides match TRBD2. With V trimmed by 0 bases and J by 8 bases, 5 bases remained unmatched. Per germline, CDR1 SGHNT and CDR2 YYREEE (reference sequence). The CDR3 covers 15 residues. CDR3 residues: CASSLEAGGAYEQFF. Written as DNA, the CDR3 is TGTGCCAGCAGCTTGGAAGCGGGGGGGGCATATGAGCAGTTCTTC.

The chain couples TRBV10-3 to TRBJ1-3, with 9 bases fitting TRBD1. This CDR3 is built from 18 residues. Germline-derived CDR1 and CDR2 are ENHRY and SYGVKD. Germline trimming cut 8 bases from V and 0 bases from J; bases unmatched to any gene: 14. Here the CDR3 DNA reads TGTGCCATCCAACCGGGACAGGGAAGGACTTACTCTGGAAACACCATATATTTT. Protein sequence: CAIQPGQGRTYSGNTIYF.

V is TRBV13 and J is TRBJ2-7; possibly TRBD1 or TRBD2 for D (5 bases each). The length of the CDR3 is 15 residues. CDR1 and CDR2 from the germline V gene are PRHDT and FYEKMQ (reference sequence). V was clipped by 4 bases and J by 1 base, with 14 bases between them. For the CDR3, the DNA is TGTGCCAGCAGCTCATCCCGGGACGGGTCCTACGAGCAGTACTTC. It specifies CASSSSRDGSYEQYF. The full variable domain, completed using reference TRBV13 and TRBJ2-7, is AAGVIQSPRHLIKEKRETATLKCYPIPRHDTVYWYQQGPGQDPQFLISFYEKMQSDKGSIPDRFSAQQFSDYHSELNMSSLELGDSALYFCASSSSRDGSYEQYFGPGTRLTVT.

The chain employs TRBV7-2 and TRBJ2-7; D is undetermined. Looked up from germline, CDR1 is SGHTA and CDR2 is FQGNSA. Trimming pared 1 base from V and 3 bases from J, leaving 7 bases between. CDR3 size: 13 residues. The CDR3 DNA reads TGTGCCAGCAGCTTAGTTTTCAACTACGAGCAGTACTTC. This codes for CASSLVFNYEQYF.

V usage is TRBV6-1 and J usage is TRBJ1-1, with a tentative D call TRBD1 (6 bases). In germline, CDR1 is MNHNS, CDR2 SASEGT. The CDR3 contains 13 residues. The germline V and J ends were trimmed by 2 bases and 9 bases, with 13 bases remaining between them. CDR3 region: CASSEYKDRQAFF. The CDR3 DNA reads TGTGCCAGCAGTGAATACAAGGACAGACAAGCTTTCTTT.